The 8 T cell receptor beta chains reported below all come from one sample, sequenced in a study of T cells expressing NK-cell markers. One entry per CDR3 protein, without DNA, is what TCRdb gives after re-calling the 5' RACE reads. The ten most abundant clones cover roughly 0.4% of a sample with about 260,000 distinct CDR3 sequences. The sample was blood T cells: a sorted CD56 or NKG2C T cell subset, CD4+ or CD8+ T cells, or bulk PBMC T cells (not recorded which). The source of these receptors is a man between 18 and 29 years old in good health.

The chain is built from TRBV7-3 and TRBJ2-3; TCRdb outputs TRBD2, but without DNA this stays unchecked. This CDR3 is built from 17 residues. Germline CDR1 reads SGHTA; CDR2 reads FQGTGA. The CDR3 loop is CASSLTPSGSGADTQYF.

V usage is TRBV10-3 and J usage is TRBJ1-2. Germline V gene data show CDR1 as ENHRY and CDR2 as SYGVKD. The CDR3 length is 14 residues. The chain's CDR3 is CAISGGMLNYGYTF.

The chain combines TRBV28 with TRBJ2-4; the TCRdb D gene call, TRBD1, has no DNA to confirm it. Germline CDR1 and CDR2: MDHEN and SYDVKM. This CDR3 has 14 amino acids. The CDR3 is CASSSTGMGNIQYF.

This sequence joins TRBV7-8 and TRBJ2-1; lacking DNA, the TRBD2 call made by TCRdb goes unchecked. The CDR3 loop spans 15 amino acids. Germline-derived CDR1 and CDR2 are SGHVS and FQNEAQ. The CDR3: CASTPGREIYNEQFF.

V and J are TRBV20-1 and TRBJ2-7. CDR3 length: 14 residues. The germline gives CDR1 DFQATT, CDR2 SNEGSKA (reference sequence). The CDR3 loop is CSARDVRVSYEQYF.

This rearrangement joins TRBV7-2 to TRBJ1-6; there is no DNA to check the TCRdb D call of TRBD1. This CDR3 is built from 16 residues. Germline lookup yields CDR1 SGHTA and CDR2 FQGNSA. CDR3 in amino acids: CASSSQGAIGGSPLHF.

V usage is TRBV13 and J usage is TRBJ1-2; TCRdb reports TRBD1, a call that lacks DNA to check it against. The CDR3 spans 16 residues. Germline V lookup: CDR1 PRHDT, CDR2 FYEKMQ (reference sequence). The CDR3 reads CASSLAGATDYYGYTF. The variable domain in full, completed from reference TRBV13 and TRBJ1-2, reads AAGVIQSPRHLIKEKRETATLKCYPIPRHDTVYWYQQGPGQDPQFLISFYEKMQSDKGSIPDRFSAQQFSDYHSELNMSSLELGDSALYFCASSLAGATDYYGYTFGSGTRLTVV.

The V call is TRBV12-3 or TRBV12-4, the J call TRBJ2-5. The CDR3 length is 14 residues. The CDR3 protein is CASRLNVATETQYF.